The entry that follows covers one T cell receptor (beta chain) sequence. The source of the sample is a study of blood T cell repertoires in COVID-19. Study-level information: Acute-phase and convalescent COVID-19 samples originated in the United States, Italy and Spain. PBMCs, B-cell-depleted T cells, or T cells provided the cDNA or gDNA that made up the material.

The germline V and J ends were trimmed by 3 bases and 3 bases, with 6 bases remaining between them. The CDR3 totals 12 residues. Germline CDR1 is KGHSH and CDR2 is LQKENI. Data came from immunoSEQ multiplex PCR; TCRdb stores just in-frame clones and leaves some out. The sample has 200,000 to 300,000 clones; just under 85% are singletons. The chain is built from TRBV18 and TRBJ2-7; D is undetermined. What was sequenced was peripheral blood. The TCR was taken from a woman aged 60-75 years with active or convalescent COVID-19. The CDR3 spells CASSPTGYEQYF. The CDR3 nucleotides are TGTGCCAGCTCACCTACCGGCTACGAGCAGTACTTC.